Reported below is one TCR beta chain. Its antigen is still unknown. Treatment of the sample: roughly 20 received Ad26.COV2.S at low or high dose, single or two shots; 5 received placebo; per-sample allocation not given. All samples were drawn on day 63, counting from the first vaccine or placebo injection. An Ad26 vector expressing Wuhan-strain SARS-CoV-2 spike served as the vaccine. This entry comes from a study of Ad26.COV2.S vaccination and SARS-CoV-2 variants. Turning to the study itself: Donor was one of the participants in the Ad26.COV2.S arm of the COV1001 trial. Intramuscular Ad26.COV2.S doses were given once or twice, 56 days apart.

Method: immunoSEQ multiplex PCR; TCRdb's copy keeps in-frame clones and lacks some. Of some 420,000 clones listed, 88% are singletons. The CDR3 is 13 residues long. Trimming cost V 2 bases and J 1 base, with 6 bases left between them. CDR1 is GTSNPN and CDR2 is SVGIG in the germline V gene (reference sequence). Study outcomes and limitations: Once vaccination had occurred, spike-specific CD8+ and CD4+ T cell responses reportedly showed substantial breadth.

The chain employs TRBV30 and TRBJ1-5, with D unclear. The sequenced sample was peripheral blood, obtained in a trial of Ad26.COV2.S vaccine versus placebo. The clonotype originates from a person between 18 and 60 years old who received the Ad26.COV2.S COVID-19 vaccine or a placebo. CDR3 sequence: CAWSRQSNQPQHF. In DNA form, the CDR3 reads TGTGCCTGGAGTCGACAAAGCAATCAGCCCCAGCATTTT.